The text below deals with one T cell receptor (beta chain). Its antigen is undetermined. Profiled with immunoSEQ multiplex PCR; TCRdb holds only in-frame clones, not every one. The sample records about 36,000 clones, 84% being singletons. The sample belongs to a study of monozygotic twins with cystic fibrosis. For the study at large: Approximately 3 micrograms of fragmented DNA underwent about 14 PCR cycles for library preparation. Findings of the study overall: J usage was most co-twin-similar in 8 of 16 pairs, V in 13.

The TCR comes from a girl aged 2 to 10 with cystic fibrosis. The sample taken for sequencing was blood.

CDR3 in DNA: TGTGCCAGCAGCTCCCGAATGGGGTCCAATGAGCAGTTCTTC. Translated: CASSSRMGSNEQFF. V usage is TRBV13 and J usage is TRBJ2-1; D is ambiguous. This CDR3 comprises 14 residues. Germline-derived CDR1 and CDR2 are PRHDT and FYEKMQ (reference sequence). V dropped 4 bases and J dropped 6 bases, with 13 bases sitting between them.